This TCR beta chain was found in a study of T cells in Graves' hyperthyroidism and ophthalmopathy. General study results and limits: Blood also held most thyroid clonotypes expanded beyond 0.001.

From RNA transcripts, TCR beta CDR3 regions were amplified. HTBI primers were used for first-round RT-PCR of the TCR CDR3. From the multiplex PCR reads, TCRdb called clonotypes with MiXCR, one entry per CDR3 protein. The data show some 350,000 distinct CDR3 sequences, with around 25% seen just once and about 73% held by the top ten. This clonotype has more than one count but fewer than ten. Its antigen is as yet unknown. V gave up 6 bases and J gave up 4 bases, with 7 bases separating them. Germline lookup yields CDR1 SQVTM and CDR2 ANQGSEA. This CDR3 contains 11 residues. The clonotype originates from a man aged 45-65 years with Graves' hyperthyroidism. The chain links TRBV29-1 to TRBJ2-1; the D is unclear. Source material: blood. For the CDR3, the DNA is TGCAGCGTCCACAAATACAATGAGCAGTTCTTC. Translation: CSVHKYNEQFF.